This T cell receptor (beta chain) was found in a study of siplizumab effects on memory and regulatory T cells. TCRdb's table, derived via immunoSEQ multiplex PCR, lists solely in-frame clones and lacks some. The sample includes about 46,000 clones, over 90% of them seen just once. This sequence originates from a human donor in good health. The sequenced sample was CD8+ T cells sorted from blood.

This CDR3 is CASSPRSGLAGTLEQFF. The CDR3 coding sequence is TGTGCCAGCAGCCCCCGGAGCGGTCTAGCGGGAACCCTAGAGCAGTTCTTC. The chain couples TRBV9 to TRBJ2-1, with 9 bases lining up with TRBD2. The CDR3 consists of 17 residues. V dropped 4 bases and J dropped 10; count of bases not matched to a gene: 18. Germline loops: CDR1 SGDLS, CDR2 YYNGEE.